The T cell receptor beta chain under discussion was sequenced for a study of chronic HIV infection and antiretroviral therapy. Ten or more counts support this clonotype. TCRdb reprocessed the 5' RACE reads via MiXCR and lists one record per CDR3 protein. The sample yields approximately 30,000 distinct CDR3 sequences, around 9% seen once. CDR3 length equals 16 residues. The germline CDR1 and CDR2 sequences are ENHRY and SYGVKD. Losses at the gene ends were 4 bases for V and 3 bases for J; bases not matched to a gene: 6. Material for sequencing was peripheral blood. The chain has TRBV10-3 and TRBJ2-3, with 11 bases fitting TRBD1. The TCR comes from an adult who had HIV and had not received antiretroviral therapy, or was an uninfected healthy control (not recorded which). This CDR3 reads CAISGTGTGGTDTQYF. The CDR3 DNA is TGTGCCATCAGTGGAACCGGGACAGGGGGGACAGATACGCAGTATTTT.